A single sample gave rise to the 17 T cell receptor beta chains below, sequenced in a study of CD8 T cells in Susac syndrome. RNA was extracted with the RNeasy kit, and a quantity of 0.5 to 1 ug was reverse transcribed using random hexamers. In TCRdb, the immunoSEQ multiplex PCR reads were re-called with MiXCR into one record per CDR3 protein. The table has roughly 200,000 distinct CDR3 sequences, roughly 94% seen once. The specimen sequenced was CD4+ T cells from PBMCs. These receptors came from a human donor with multiple sclerosis.

The CDR3 here is CSARDWASGLQETQYF. The CDR3 DNA reads as TGCAGTGCTAGAGATTGGGCTAGCGGGCTCCAAGAGACCCAGTACTTC. The rearrangement joins TRBV20-1 to TRBJ2-5, with 8 bases identical to TRBD2. Germline V gene lookup returns CDR1 DFQATT and CDR2 SNEGSKA (reference sequence). Losses at the gene ends were 0 bases for V and 1 base for J; bases not matched to a gene: 7. The CDR3 length is 16 residues.

This clonotype has just a few counts. This rearrangement joins TRBV30 to TRBJ1-5; D perhaps matches TRBD1 (5 bases). The CDR3 extends over 13 amino acids. From germline, CDR1 is GTSNPN and CDR2 SVGIG (reference sequence). V shed 4 bases and J shed 1 base, with 8 bases lying between them. The CDR3 sequence is CAWTGRSNQPQHF. For the CDR3, the DNA is TGTGCCTGGACAGGGCGCAGCAATCAGCCCCAGCATTTT. The full variable domain, completed using reference TRBV30 and TRBJ1-5, is SQTIHQWPATLVQPVGSPLSLECTVEGTSNPNLYWYRQAAGRGLQLLFYSVGIGQISSEVPQNLSASRPQDRQFILSSKKLLLSDSGFYLCAWTGRSNQPQHFGDGTRLSIL.

The chain carries TRBV3-1 and TRBJ2-1, with 7 bases lining up with TRBD2. This CDR3 has 16 amino acids. Germline assignment: CDR1 LGHDT and CDR2 YNNKEL (reference sequence). With 1 base clipped from V and 7 bases from J, the junction kept 10 bases outside the gene matches. The CDR3 spells CASSQVTGGGSNEQFF. CDR3 DNA sequence: TGTGCCAGCAGCCAAGTTACTGGCGGGGGAAGTAATGAGCAGTTCTTC.

The CDR3 nucleotides read TGTGCCAGCAGCCAAGGGAACATCTATGGCTACACCTTC. Protein: CASSQGNIYGYTF. The chain employs TRBV3-1 and TRBJ1-2; unclear D gene. The length of the CDR3 is 13 residues. Deletions cut 1 base from V and 4 bases from J, with 7 bases between. Germline loops: CDR1 LGHDT, CDR2 YNNKEL (reference sequence).

This chain joins TRBV19 and TRBJ2-1; D is tentatively TRBD1 or TRBD2 (5 bases each). The V gene's germline CDR1 is LNHDA and CDR2 SQIVND (reference sequence). V lost 1 base to trimming and J lost 8 bases, with 15 bases between them. The CDR3 extends over 15 amino acids. DNA of the CDR3: TGTGCCAGTAGTATAGCCCGGGGCTCTCTGGATGAGCAGTTCTTC. It yields the protein CASSIARGSLDEQFF.

The V and J genes are TRBV7-2 and TRBJ1-5; D is undetermined. Trimming took off 5 bases at V and 2 bases at J, with 10 bases between the two ends. The CDR3 is made up of 14 amino acids. The germline CDR1 and CDR2 sequences are SGHTA and FQGNSA. The CDR3 bases are TGTGCCAGCAGCCCCCATGAGGGCAATCAGCCCCAGCATTTT. Protein sequence: CASSPHEGNQPQHF.

The rearrangement uses TRBV3-1 and TRBJ2-7, with D perhaps given as TRBD1 or TRBD2 (5 bases each). CDR1 and CDR2 from the germline V gene are LGHDT and YNNKEL (reference sequence). Trimming took 3 bases from V and 9 from J, leaving 18 bases between them. The CDR3 extends over 14 amino acids. The CDR3 DNA reads TGTGCCAGCAGCCACCTCGCGGTGGTGGGACGGCAGTACTTC. Protein product: CASSHLAVVGRQYF.

This clonotype was detected only once. This sequence joins TRBV29-1 and TRBJ2-7; D is unclear. CDR3 length: 12 amino acids. In germline, CDR1 is SQVTM, CDR2 ANQGSEA. Trimming shortened V by 8 bases and J by 12 bases, and 23 bases separated the two germline ends. This CDR3 reads CSPVSRVVQRYV. CDR3 nucleotide sequence: TGCAGCCCAGTGTCCCGGGTAGTTCAGCGGTACGTC.

The chain carries TRBV11-2 and TRBJ2-7, with TRBD1 matching 7 bases. Unmatched junction bases numbered 6, after V lost 4 bases and J lost 6 bases. The CDR3 covers 13 residues. In germline, CDR1 is SGHAT, CDR2 FQNNGV. CDR3 nucleotides: TGTGCCAGCAGCTACAGACAGGGCCGCGAGCAGTACTTC. This codes for CASSYRQGREQYF.

V and J are TRBV3-1 and TRBJ1-5; the D gene is possibly TRBD1 (6 bases). CDR3 length: 14 amino acids. CDR1 and CDR2 (germline): LGHDT, YNNKEL (reference sequence). Trimming stripped 4 bases from V and 5 bases from J, with 12 bases between. CDR3 sequence (DNA): TGTGCCAGCAGCCCGTTAGGACAGTATCAGCCCCAGCATTTT. Amino acids: CASSPLGQYQPQHF. The whole variable domain, remainder taken from reference TRBV3-1 and TRBJ1-5, is DTAVSQTPKYLVTQMGNDKSIKCEQNLGHDTMYWYKQDSKKFLKIMFSYNNKELIINETVPNRFSPKSPDKAHLNLHINSLELGDSAVYFCASSPLGQYQPQHFGDGTRLSIL.

The V gene is TRBV20-1, the J gene TRBJ1-4, with 7 positions matching TRBD1. The ends lost 5 bases at V and 5 bases at J; junction bases unmatched: 5. Germline CDR1 DFQATT, CDR2 SNEGSKA (reference sequence). CDR3 length: 13 residues. The CDR3, as DNA: TGCAGTGCTGGGGGACAGAGAAATGAAAAACTGTTTTTT. Its translation is CSAGGQRNEKLFF.

V is TRBV9 and J is TRBJ1-2, with TRBD1 as a possible D gene (5 bases). Trimming cost V 2 bases and J 6 bases, with 8 bases left between them. Germline V gene lookup returns CDR1 SGDLS and CDR2 YYNGEE. This CDR3 region has 12 residues. The CDR3: CASSVAGHGYTF. The CDR3 nucleotides are TGTGCCAGCAGCGTCGCGGGGCATGGCTACACCTTC. The full variable domain, rest sourced from reference TRBV9 and TRBJ1-2, is DSGVTQTPKHLITATGQRVTLRCSPRSGDLSVYWYQQSLDQGLQFLIQYYNGEERAKGNILERFSAQQFPDLHSELNLSSLELGDSALYFCASSVAGHGYTFGSGTRLTVV.

The chain couples TRBV9 to TRBJ2-3; D tentatively fits TRBD1 or TRBD2 (6 bases each). Germline V gene sequence: CDR1 SGDLS, CDR2 YYNGEE. The V end lost 0 bases, the J end lost 2 bases, and 16 bases lay between the germline ends. This CDR3 has 17 residues. CDR3 in DNA: TGTGCCAGCAGCGTAGAAGTAGGGGGGCCCAACACAGATACGCAGTATTTT. Protein product: CASSVEVGGPNTDTQYF.

The chain has TRBV9 and TRBJ1-2; D is undetermined. CDR3 size: 13 residues. Trimming took 7 bases from V and 4 from J, leaving 14 bases between them. Germline loops: CDR1 SGDLS, CDR2 YYNGEE. The CDR3 reads CASSSKVTYGYTF. As DNA, the CDR3 is TGTGCCAGCTCTTCGAAGGTAACCTATGGCTACACCTTC.

The CDR3 protein is CASAPWGNTQYF. CDR3 sequence (DNA): TGTGCCAGCGCCCCTTGGGGGAATACGCAGTATTTT. The V and J genes are TRBV12-3 or TRBV12-4 and TRBJ2-3; D might be TRBD1 or TRBD2, each matching 5 bases. The CDR3 contains 12 residues. Between the trimmed V and J ends, which lost 8 bases and 7 bases, there was a span of 13 bases.

In DNA, the CDR3 is TGTGCCAGCAGCCCGCGACTAGCGGGTACCACCGGGGAGCTGTTTTTT. As protein: CASSPRLAGTTGELFF. This rearrangement joins TRBV3-1 to TRBJ2-2; TRBD2 agrees at 10 bases. V was pared by 4 bases and J by 4 bases, with 6 bases of the junction left unmatched. This CDR3 is 16 amino acids long. Germline V gene lookup returns CDR1 LGHDT and CDR2 YNNKEL (reference sequence).

The chain is built from TRBV7-2 and TRBJ2-1; the match to TRBD2 covers 10 bases. V shed 3 bases, J shed 4 bases, and the junction held 3 bases outside the gene matches. The CDR3 covers 15 residues. Germline V CDR1 and CDR2: SGHTA, FQGNSA. The CDR3: CASSFTSGVYNEQFF. CDR3 nucleotides: TGTGCCAGCAGCTTCACTAGCGGGGTATACAATGAGCAGTTCTTC.